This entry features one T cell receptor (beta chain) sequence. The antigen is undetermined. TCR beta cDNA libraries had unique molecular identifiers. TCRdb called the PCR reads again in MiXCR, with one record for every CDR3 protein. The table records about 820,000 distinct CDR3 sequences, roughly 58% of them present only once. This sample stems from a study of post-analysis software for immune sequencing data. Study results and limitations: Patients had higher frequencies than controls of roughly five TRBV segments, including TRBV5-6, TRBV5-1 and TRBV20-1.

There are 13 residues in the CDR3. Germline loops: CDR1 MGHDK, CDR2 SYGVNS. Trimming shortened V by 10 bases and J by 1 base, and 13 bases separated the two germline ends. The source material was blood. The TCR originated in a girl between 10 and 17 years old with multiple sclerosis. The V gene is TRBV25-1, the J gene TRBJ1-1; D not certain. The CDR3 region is CATSLRTNTEAFF. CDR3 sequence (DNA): TGTGCCACCTCGCTACGGACGAACACTGAAGCTTTCTTT.